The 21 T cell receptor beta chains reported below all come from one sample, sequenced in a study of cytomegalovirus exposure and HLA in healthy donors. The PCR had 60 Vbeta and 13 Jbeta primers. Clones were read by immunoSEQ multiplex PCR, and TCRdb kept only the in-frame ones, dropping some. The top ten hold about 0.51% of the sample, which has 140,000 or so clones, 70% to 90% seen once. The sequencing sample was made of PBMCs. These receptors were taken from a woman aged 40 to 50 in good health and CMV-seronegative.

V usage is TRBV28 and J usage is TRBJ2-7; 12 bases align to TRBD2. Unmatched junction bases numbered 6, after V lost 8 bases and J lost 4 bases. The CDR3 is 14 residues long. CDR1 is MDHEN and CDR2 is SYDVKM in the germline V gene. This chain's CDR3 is CASLAGGPSYEQYF. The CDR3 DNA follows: TGTGCCAGCCTAGCGGGAGGGCCCTCTTACGAGCAGTACTTC.

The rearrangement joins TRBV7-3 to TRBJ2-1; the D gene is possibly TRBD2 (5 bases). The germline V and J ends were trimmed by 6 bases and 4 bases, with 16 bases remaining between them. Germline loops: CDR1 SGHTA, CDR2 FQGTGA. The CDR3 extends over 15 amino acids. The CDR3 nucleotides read TGTGCCAGCAGTCCGGGGTCGGGATTATACAATGAGCAGTTCTTC. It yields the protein CASSPGSGLYNEQFF. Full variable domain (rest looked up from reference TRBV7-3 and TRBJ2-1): GAGVSQTPSNKVTEKGKYVELRCDPISGHTALYWYRQSLGQGPEFLIYFQGTGAADDSGLPNDRFFAVRPEGSVSTLKIQRTERGDSAVYLCASSPGSGLYNEQFFGPGTRLTVL.

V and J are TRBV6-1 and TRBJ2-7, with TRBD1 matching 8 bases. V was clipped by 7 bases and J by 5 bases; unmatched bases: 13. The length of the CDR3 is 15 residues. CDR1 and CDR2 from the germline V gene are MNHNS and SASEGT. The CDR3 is CASNPGRQGSDEQYF. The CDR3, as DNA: TGTGCCAGCAACCCCGGGAGACAGGGGAGCGACGAGCAGTACTTC.

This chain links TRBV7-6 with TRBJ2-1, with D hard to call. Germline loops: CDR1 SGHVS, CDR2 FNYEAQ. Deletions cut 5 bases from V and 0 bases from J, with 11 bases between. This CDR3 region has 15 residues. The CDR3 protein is CASSRLPSSYNEQFF. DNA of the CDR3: TGTGCCAGCAGCCGTCTCCCGAGCTCCTACAATGAGCAGTTCTTC. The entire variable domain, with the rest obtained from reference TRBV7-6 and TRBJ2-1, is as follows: GAGVSQSPRYKVTKRGQDVALRCDPISGHVSLYWYRQALGQGPEFLTYFNYEAQQDKSGLPNDRFSAERPEGSISTLTIQRTEQRDSAMYRCASSRLPSSYNEQFFGPGTRLTVL.

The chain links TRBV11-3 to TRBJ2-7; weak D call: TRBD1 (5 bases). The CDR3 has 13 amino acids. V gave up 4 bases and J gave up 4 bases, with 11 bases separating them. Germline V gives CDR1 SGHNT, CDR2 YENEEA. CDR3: CASSWGPEYEQYF. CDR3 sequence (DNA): TGTGCCAGCAGCTGGGGCCCCGAGTACGAGCAGTACTTC.

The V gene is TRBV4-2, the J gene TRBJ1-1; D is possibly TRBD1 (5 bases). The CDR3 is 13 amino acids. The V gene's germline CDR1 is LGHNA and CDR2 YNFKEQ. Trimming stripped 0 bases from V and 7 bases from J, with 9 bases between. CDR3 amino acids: CASSQDIRDEAFF. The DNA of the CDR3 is TGTGCCAGCAGCCAAGATATCAGGGATGAAGCTTTCTTT.

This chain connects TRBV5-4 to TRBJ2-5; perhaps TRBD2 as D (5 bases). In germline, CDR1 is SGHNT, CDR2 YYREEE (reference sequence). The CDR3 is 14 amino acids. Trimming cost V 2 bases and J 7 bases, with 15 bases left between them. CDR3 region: CASSFLSSRGTQYF. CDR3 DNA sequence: TGTGCCAGCAGCTTTTTAAGTAGTCGGGGGACCCAGTACTTC.

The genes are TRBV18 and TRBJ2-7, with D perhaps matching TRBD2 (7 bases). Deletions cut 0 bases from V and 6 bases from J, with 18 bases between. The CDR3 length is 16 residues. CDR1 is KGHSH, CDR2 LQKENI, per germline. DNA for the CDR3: TGTGCCAGCTCACCACCGGGGGGCGGGAGCACCTCCGAGCAGTACTTC. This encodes CASSPPGGGSTSEQYF.

CDR3 sequence: CASSYGRHGDSPLHF. The CDR3 DNA is TGTGCCAGCAGTTACGGGCGACATGGTGATTCACCCCTCCACTTT. The chain employs TRBV6-5 and TRBJ1-6, with D hard to call. Germline values: CDR1 MNHEY, CDR2 SVGAGI. The CDR3 length is 15 residues. The germline V and J ends were trimmed by 2 bases and 8 bases, with 13 bases remaining between them.

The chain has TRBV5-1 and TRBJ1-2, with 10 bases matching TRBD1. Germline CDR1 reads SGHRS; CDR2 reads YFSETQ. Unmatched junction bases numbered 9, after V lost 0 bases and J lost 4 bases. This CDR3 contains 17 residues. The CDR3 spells CASSLGGQGIFIYGYTF. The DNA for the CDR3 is TGCGCCAGCAGCTTGGGGGGACAGGGGATTTTTATCTATGGCTACACCTTC.

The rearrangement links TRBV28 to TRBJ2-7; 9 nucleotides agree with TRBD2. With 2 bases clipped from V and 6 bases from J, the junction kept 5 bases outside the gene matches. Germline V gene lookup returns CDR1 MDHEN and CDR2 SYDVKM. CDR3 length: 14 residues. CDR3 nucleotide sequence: TGTGCCAGCAGTTTAATGCGGGAGGGTGGCGAGCAGTACTTC. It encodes CASSLMREGGEQYF.

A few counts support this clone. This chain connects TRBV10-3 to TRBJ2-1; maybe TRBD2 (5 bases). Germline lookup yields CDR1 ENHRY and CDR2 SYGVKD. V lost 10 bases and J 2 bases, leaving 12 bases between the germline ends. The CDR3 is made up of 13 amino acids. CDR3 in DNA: TGTGCCACCCTACCGGAGGCCTACAATGAGCAGTTCTTC. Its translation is CATLPEAYNEQFF.

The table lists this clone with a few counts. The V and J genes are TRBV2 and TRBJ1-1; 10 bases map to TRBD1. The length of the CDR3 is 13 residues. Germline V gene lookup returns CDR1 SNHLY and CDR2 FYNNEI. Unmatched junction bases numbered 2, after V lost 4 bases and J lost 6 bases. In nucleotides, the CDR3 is TGTGCCAGCAGTGGGACAGGGGGGGCTGAAGCTTTCTTT. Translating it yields CASSGTGGAEAFF.

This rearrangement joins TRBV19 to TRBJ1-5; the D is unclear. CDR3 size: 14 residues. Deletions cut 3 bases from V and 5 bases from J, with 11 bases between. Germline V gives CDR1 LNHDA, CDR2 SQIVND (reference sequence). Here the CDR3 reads CASSMRPVDQPQHF. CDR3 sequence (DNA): TGTGCCAGTAGTATGCGGCCAGTCGATCAGCCCCAGCATTTT. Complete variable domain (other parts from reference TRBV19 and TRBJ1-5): DGGITQSPKYLFRKEGQNVTLSCEQNLNHDAMYWYRQDPGQGLRLIYYSQIVNDFQKGDIAEGYSVSREKKESFPLTVTSAQKNPTAFYLCASSMRPVDQPQHFGDGTRLSIL.

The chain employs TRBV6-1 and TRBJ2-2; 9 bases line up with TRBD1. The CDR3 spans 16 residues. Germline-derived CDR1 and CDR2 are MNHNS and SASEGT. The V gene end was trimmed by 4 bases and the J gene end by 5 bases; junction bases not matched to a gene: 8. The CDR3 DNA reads TGTGCCAGCAGTGTCGACAGGGGGAGAGGAACCGGGGAGCTGTTTTTT. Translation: CASSVDRGRGTGELFF.

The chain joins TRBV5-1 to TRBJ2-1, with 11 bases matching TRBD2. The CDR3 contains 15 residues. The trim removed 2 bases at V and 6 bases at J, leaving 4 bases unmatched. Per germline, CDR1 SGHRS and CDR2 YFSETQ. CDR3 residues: CASSFIAGGFNEQFF. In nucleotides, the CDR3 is TGCGCCAGCAGCTTCATAGCGGGAGGGTTCAATGAGCAGTTCTTC.

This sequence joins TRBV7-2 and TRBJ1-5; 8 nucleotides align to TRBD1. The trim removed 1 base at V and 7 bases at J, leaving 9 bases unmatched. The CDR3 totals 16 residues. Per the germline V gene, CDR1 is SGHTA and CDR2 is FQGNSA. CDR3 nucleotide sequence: TGTGCCAGCAGCTTAGTGGGGTCAGGGGGCAGGCAGCCCCAGCATTTT. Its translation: CASSLVGSGGRQPQHF. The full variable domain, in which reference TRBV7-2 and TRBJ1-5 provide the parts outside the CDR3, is GAGVSQSPSNKVTEKGKDVELRCDPISGHTALYWYRQSLGQGLEFLIYFQGNSAPDKSGLPSDRFSAERTGGSVSTLTIQRTQQEDSAVYLCASSLVGSGGRQPQHFGDGTRLSIL.

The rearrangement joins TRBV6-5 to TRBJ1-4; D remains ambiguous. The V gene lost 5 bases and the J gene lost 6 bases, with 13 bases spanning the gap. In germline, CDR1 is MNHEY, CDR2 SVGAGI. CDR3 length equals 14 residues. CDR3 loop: CASSELRLDEKLFF. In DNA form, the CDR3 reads TGTGCCAGCAGTGAATTACGACTCGATGAAAAACTGTTTTTT.

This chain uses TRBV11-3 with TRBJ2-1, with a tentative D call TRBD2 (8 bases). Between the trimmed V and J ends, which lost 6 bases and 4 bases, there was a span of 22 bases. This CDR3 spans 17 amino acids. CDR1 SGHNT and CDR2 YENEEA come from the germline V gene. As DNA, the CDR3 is TGTGCCAGCAGTCGGGGGGGCGGGACAGACATATACAATGAGCAGTTCTTC. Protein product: CASSRGGGTDIYNEQFF.

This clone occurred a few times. The CDR3 sequence: CASSATGKAFF. Written as DNA, the CDR3 is TGTGCCAGCAGCGCGACAGGGAAAGCTTTCTTT. The chain joins TRBV5-4 to TRBJ1-1, with TRBD1 matching 7 bases. The length of the CDR3 is 11 residues. V was pared by 4 bases and J by 9 bases, with 3 bases of the junction left unmatched. CDR1 and CDR2 from the germline V gene are SGHNT and YYREEE (reference sequence).

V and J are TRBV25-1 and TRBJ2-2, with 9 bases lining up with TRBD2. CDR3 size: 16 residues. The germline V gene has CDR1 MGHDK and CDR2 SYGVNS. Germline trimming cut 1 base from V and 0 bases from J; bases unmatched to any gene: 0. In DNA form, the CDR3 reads TGTGCCAGCAGTGAATCTAGCGGGGCGAACACCGGGGAGCTGTTTTTT. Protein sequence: CASSESSGANTGELFF.